These T cell receptor beta chains were read from a single sample in a study of graft-versus-host responses after intestinal transplantation. Their antigen targets remain unknown. Produced via immunoSEQ multiplex PCR; TCRdb's table is partial and in-frame only. The data contain roughly 120,000 clones, 90% of them seen just once; the ten biggest clones take up around 0.2%. Sequenced here: unstimulated CD4+ T cells sorted from spleen or lymph node cells, sampled before intestinal transplant. These receptors originate from a human donor who received an intestinal transplant. The CDR3 runs from the conserved cysteine through the conserved F or W. D genes are given only for firm matches. Clone size is given for some rows only: seen once, a few or many times, or a class if the clone is expanded.

abundance	v_gene	d_gene	j_gene	CDR3nt	CDR3aa
.	TRBV4-1	.	TRBJ1-5	TGCGCCAGCAGCATCAGGCAGGATCAGCCCCAGCATTTT	CASSIRQDQPQHF
.	TRBV7-3	.	TRBJ1-1	TGTGCCAGCAGCTTGGCCTTGAACACTGAAGCTTTCTTT	CASSLALNTEAFF
.	TRBV9	.	TRBJ2-3	TGTGCCAGCAGCGTAGGGGGAGTGCATACGCAGTATTTT	CASSVGGVHTQYF
.	TRBV14	TRBD2	TRBJ2-1	TGTGCCAGCAGCCAAGGTTCTCTAGCGGGAGGGTACAATGAGCAGTTCTTC	CASSQGSLAGGYNEQFF
.	TRBV7-6	TRBD2	TRBJ2-7	TGTGCCAGCAGCTCTCCCCCGGGACTAGCAGGTCTGTACTTC	CASSSPPGLAGLYF
.	TRBV10-1	.	TRBJ2-6	TGCGCCAGCCTCACAGGCTCTGGGGCCAACGTCCTGACTTTC	CASLTGSGANVLTF
.	TRBV5-1	TRBD1	TRBJ2-1	TGCGCCAGCAGCTGGAGGGACAGGGAGAATGAGCAGTTCTTC	CASSWRDRENEQFF
.	TRBV6-5	TRBD1	TRBJ1-4	TGTGCCAGCAGTTCGATACAGGGGGCGAATGAAAAACTGTTTTTT	CASSSIQGANEKLFF
.	TRBV20-1	.	TRBJ1-1	TGCAGTGCTCCGTTGAACACTGAAGCTTTCTTT	CSAPLNTEAFF
.	TRBV6-6	.	TRBJ1-2	TGTGCCAGTTCTCAGGGTTTCGGGGGCTACACCTTC	CASSQGFGGYTF
.	TRBV5-5	.	TRBJ2-1	TGTGCCAGCAGCCCCTCACCAATTAGCTCCTACAATGAGCAGTTCTTC	CASSPSPISSYNEQFF
.	TRBV5-1	TRBD1	TRBJ2-1	TGCGCCAGCAGCCCTGGGACAGGCGAAGGCTACAATGAGCAGTTCTTC	CASSPGTGEGYNEQFF
.	TRBV19	.	TRBJ2-3	TGTGCCGCTCGGCGGGACTCCCACACAGATACGCAGTATTTT	CAARRDSHTDTQYF
.	TRBV12-5	TRBD1	TRBJ2-2	TGTGCTAGTGGTTTGCCTCAGGGGGCCACCGGGGAGCTGTTTTTT	CASGLPQGATGELFF
.	TRBV7-9	TRBD1	TRBJ2-3	TGTGCCAGCGGACAGGACACAGATACGCAGTATTTT	CASGQDTDTQYF
.	TRBV19	.	TRBJ1-2	TGTGCCACCACCGGGGTCTATAACTATGGCTACACCTTC	CATTGVYNYGYTF
.	TRBV2	TRBD1	TRBJ1-1	TGTGCCAGCAGTGAAGTGGGACAGGGGAGCGGCACTGAAGCTTTCTTT	CASSEVGQGSGTEAFF
.	TRBV18	.	TRBJ1-6	TGTGCCAGCTCACCGACAGTTAATTCACCCCTCCACTTT	CASSPTVNSPLHF
once	TRBV9	TRBD2	TRBJ2-5	TGTGCCAGCAGCGTTAGCGGGAGGTCACAGACCCAGTACTTC	CASSVSGRSQTQYF
once	TRBV7-8	.	TRBJ2-1	TGTGCCAGCAGCCCGGTTGACTTAGGTAGGTATGAGCAGTTCTTC	CASSPVDLGRYEQFF
.	TRBV18	TRBD1	TRBJ1-2	TGTGCCAGCTCACCATTGGGACAGCGGACGGATAATGGCTACACCTTC	CASSPLGQRTDNGYTF
.	TRBV28	TRBD1	TRBJ1-2	TGTGCCAGCAGTTTGGCCGGGGGACAGGGCTTGAACTATGGCTACACCTTC	CASSLAGGQGLNYGYTF
.	TRBV28	.	TRBJ2-1	TGTGCCAGCAGTTTACCAGCGGGCTCCTACAATGAGCAGTTCTTC	CASSLPAGSYNEQFF
.	TRBV4-1	.	TRBJ1-2	TGCGCCAGCAGCCAAGGACAACCTGAGGGCTACACCTTC	CASSQGQPEGYTF
few	TRBV4-3	.	TRBJ1-4	TGCGCCAGCAGCCAAGCCGACAGAGGTTCCGAAAAACTGTTTTTT	CASSQADRGSEKLFF
few	TRBV5-1	TRBD1	TRBJ1-3	TGCGCCAGCAGCACCACAGGGGGCTCTGGAAACACCATATATTTT	CASSTTGGSGNTIYF
.	TRBV2	.	TRBJ1-3	TGTGCCAGCAGTTCTAGCTCTGGAAACACCATATATTTT	CASSSSSGNTIYF
.	TRBV5-1	TRBD2	TRBJ2-1	TGCGCCAGCAGCCCGCGAGGTCCCCGGCAGGGGTTCGGACTAGCGGGCAATGAGCAGTTCTTC	CASSPRGPRQGFGLAGNEQFF
once	TRBV9	.	TRBJ1-4	TGTGCCAGCAGCGTCGGCCCAGGGACTAATGAAAAACTGTTTTTT	CASSVGPGTNEKLFF
.	TRBV18	TRBD1	TRBJ1-1	TGTGCCAGCTCACCATCTTTTTCGGACAGGGGGCCTAAAGCTTTCTTT	CASSPSFSDRGPKAFF
few	TRBV7-9	TRBD1	TRBJ1-2	TGTGCCAGCAGCGTAGTAGGGGGCGCGTCCGGCTACACCTTC	CASSVVGGASGYTF
.	TRBV5-1	.	TRBJ2-1	TGCGCCAGCAGCTTGGGAGATCAGGGTAGCTCCTACAATGAGCAGTTCTTC	CASSLGDQGSSYNEQFF
.	TRBV12-5	TRBD1	TRBJ2-6	TGTGCTAGTGGTTTGGTACCGGGGACAGAACTTTCTGGGGCCAACGTCCTGACTTTC	CASGLVPGTELSGANVLTF
.	TRBV18	.	TRBJ2-3	TGTGCCAGCTCTCCCCTCGGGGATACGCAGTATTTT	CASSPLGDTQYF
.	TRBV12-5	.	TRBJ1-6	TGTGCTAGTGGTTTGCAGGGGAGCTCCTATAATTCACCCCTCCACTTT	CASGLQGSSYNSPLHF
once	TRBV2	.	TRBJ1-1	TGTGCCAGCAGGCTTACGGCAGGCAGCATGAACACTGAAGCTTTCTTT	CASRLTAGSMNTEAFF
.	TRBV19	TRBD2	TRBJ2-7	TGTGCCAGTAGTATAGTTTTGCTAGCGGGGAAACCCTACGAGCAGTACTTC	CASSIVLLAGKPYEQYF
few	TRBV5-6	.	TRBJ2-5	TGTGCCAGCAGCCCCCGCGGTCAAGAGACCCAGTACTTC	CASSPRGQETQYF
.	TRBV27	TRBD2	TRBJ2-5	TGTGCCAGCAGTTCCACCGGGACTAGACTTTTGGAGACCCAGTACTTC	CASSSTGTRLLETQYF
once	TRBV4-2	.	TRBJ2-7	TGTGCCAGCAGCCTCAACTACGAGCAGTACTTC	CASSLNYEQYF
.	TRBV5-1	TRBD2	TRBJ2-2	TGCGCCAGCAGCTTGCTCGGGGGGTTGGCCGGGGAGCTGTTTTTT	CASSLLGGLAGELFF
.	TRBV2	.	TRBJ2-1	TGTGCCAGCAGTGGGACAGCCGCTCATGAGCAGTTCTTC	CASSGTAAHEQFF
.	TRBV7-9	TRBD1	TRBJ1-5	TGTGCCAGCAGCTCGACAGGGGATAGCAATCAGCCCCAGCATTTT	CASSSTGDSNQPQHF
.	TRBV5-1	TRBD2	TRBJ2-3	TGCGCCAGCGCATCCACCACTAGCGCCTACACAGATACGCAGTATTTT	CASASTTSAYTDTQYF
.	TRBV5-4	.	TRBJ1-2	TGTGCCAGCAGCTTGGGTGGGCTGGAAGACTATGGCTACACCTTC	CASSLGGLEDYGYTF
.	TRBV30	TRBD1	TRBJ1-3	TGTGCCTGGAGTGGAAAGACAGGGGGCCTAGACACCATATATTTT	CAWSGKTGGLDTIYF
.	TRBV7-9	TRBD2	TRBJ2-5	TGTGCCAGCAGCCATGGGACTAGCGGGGGGAAAGAGACCCAGTACTTC	CASSHGTSGGKETQYF
.	TRBV9	TRBD2	TRBJ2-1	TGTGCCAGCAGCTTACTAGCGGGAGCCTACAATGAGCAGTTCTTC	CASSLLAGAYNEQFF
.	TRBV29-1	TRBD1	TRBJ2-3	TGCAGCGTTACCGGGACAGGGGGCTGGATACCTCAAAATACGCAGTATTTT	CSVTGTGGWIPQNTQYF
once	TRBV11-2	.	TRBJ1-6	TGTGCCAGCAGCGGGCGGGGGGCAAATTCACCCCTCCACTTT	CASSGRGANSPLHF
.	TRBV6-5	.	TRBJ2-5	TGTGCCAGCAGTAACCGGCAAGAGACCCAGTACTTC	CASSNRQETQYF